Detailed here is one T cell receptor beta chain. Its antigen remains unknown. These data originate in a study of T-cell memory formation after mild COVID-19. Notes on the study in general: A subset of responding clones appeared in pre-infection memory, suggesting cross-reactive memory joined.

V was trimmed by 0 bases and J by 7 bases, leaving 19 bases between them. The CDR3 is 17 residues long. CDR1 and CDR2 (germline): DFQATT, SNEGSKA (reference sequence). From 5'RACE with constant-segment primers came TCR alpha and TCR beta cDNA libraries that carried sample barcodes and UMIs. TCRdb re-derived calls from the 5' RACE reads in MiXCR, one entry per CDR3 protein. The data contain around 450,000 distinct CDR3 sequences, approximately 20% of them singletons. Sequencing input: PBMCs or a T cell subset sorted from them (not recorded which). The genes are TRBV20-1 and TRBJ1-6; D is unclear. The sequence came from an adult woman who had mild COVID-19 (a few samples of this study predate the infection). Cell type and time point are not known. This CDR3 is CSARDRQKGFFNSPLHF. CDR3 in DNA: TGCAGTGCTAGAGATCGGCAGAAAGGTTTTTTCAATTCACCCCTCCACTTT.